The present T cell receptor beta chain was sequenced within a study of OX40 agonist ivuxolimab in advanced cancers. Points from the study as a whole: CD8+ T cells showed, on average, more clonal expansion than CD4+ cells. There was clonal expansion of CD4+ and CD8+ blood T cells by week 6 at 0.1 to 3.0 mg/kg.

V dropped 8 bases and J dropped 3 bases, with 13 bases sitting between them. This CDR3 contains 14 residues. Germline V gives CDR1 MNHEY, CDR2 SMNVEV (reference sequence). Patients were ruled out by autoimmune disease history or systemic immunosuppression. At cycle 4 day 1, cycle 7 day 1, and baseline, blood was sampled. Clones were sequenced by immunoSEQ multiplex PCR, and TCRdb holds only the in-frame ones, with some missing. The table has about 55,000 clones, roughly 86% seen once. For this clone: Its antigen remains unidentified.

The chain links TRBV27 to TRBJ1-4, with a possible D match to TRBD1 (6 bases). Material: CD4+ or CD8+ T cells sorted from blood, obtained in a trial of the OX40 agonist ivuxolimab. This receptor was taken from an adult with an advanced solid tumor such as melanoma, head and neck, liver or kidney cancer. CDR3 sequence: CASSLGAANEKLFF. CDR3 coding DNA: TGTGCCAGCTCGTTGGGGGCCGCTAATGAAAAACTGTTTTTT.